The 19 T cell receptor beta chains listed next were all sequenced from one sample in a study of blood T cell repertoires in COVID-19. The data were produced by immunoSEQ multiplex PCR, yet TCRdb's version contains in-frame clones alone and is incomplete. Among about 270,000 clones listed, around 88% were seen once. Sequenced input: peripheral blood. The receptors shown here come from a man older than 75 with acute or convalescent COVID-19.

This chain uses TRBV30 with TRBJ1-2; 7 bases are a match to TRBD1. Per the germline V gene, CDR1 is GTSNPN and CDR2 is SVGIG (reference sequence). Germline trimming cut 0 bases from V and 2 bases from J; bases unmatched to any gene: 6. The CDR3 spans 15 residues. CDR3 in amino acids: CAWSVAGGRNYGYTF. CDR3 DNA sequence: TGTGCCTGGAGTGTTGCAGGGGGTCGAAACTATGGCTACACCTTC.

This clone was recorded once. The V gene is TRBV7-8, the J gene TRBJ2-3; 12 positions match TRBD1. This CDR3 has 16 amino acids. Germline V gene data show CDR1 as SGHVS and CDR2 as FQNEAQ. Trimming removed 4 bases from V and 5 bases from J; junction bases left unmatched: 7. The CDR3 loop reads CASSWVGQGARDTQYF. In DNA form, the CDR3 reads TGTGCCAGCAGCTGGGTGGGACAGGGGGCGAGAGATACGCAGTATTTT. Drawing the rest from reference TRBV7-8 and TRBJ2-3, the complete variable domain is GAGVSQSPRYKVAKRGQDVALRCDPISGHVSLFWYQQALGQGPEFLTYFQNEAQLDKSGLPSDRFFAERPEGSVSTLKIQRTQQEDSAVYLCASSWVGQGARDTQYFGPGTRLTVL.

CDR3 nucleotides: TGTGCCAGCAGCTTATCCCTAGCGGCCAACATCGGCTCCTACGAGCAGTACTTC. It codes for CASSLSLAANIGSYEQYF. The rearrangement links TRBV5-5 to TRBJ2-7, with 7 bases identical to TRBD2. The CDR3 is 18 residues long. V was pared by 2 bases and J by 0 bases, with 14 bases of the junction left unmatched. Germline CDR1 and CDR2: SGHKS and YYEKEE (reference sequence).

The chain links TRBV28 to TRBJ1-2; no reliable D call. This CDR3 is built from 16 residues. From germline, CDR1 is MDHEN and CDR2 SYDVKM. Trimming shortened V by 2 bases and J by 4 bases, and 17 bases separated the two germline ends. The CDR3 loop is CASSLTSRRWSYGYTF. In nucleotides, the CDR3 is TGTGCCAGCAGTTTAACAAGTCGGCGTTGGAGCTATGGCTACACCTTC.

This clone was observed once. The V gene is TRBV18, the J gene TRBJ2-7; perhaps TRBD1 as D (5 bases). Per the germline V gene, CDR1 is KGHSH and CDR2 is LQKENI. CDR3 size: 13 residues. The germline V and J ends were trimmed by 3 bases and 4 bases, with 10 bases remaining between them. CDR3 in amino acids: CASSPGQVYEQYF. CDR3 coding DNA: TGTGCCAGCTCACCGGGGCAGGTGTACGAGCAGTACTTC.

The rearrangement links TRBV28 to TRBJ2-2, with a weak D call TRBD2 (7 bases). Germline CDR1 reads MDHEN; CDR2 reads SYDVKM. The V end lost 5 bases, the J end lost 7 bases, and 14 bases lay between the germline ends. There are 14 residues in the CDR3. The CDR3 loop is CASSRGGTVGELFF. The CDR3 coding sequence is TGTGCCAGCAGTAGGGGGGGGACCGTCGGGGAGCTGTTTTTT.

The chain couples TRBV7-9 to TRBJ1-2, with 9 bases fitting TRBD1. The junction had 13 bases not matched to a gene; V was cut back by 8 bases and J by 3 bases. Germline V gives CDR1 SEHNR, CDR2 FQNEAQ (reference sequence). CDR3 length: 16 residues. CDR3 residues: CASSPGQGATYYGYTF. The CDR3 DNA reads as TGTGCCAGCTCTCCGGGACAGGGCGCCACATACTATGGCTACACCTTC.

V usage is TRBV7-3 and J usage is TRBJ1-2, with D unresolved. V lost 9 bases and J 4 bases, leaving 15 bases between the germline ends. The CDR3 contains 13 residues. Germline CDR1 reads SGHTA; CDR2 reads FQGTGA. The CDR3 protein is CARSGLFLYGYTF. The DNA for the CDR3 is TGTGCCAGGAGTGGACTTTTTCTCTATGGCTACACCTTC.

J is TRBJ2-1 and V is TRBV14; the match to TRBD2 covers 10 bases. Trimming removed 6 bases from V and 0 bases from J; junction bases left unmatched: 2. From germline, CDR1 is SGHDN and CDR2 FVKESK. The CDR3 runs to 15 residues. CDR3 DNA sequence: TGTGCCAGCAGACCTAGCGGGAGCTCCTACAATGAGCAGTTCTTC. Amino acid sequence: CASRPSGSSYNEQFF. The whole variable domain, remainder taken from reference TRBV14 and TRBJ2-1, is EAGVTQFPSHSVIEKGQTVTLRCDPISGHDNLYWYRRVMGKEIKFLLHFVKESKQDESGMPNNRFLAERTGGTYSTLKVQPAELEDSGVYFCASRPSGSSYNEQFFGPGTRLTVL.

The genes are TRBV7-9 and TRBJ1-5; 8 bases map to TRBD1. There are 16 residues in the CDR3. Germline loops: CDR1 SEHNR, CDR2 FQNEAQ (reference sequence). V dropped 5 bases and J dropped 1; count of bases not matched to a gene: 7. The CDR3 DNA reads TGTGCCAGCAGCGCACAGACAGGGGCCAGCAATCAGCCCCAGCATTTT. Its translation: CASSAQTGASNQPQHF.

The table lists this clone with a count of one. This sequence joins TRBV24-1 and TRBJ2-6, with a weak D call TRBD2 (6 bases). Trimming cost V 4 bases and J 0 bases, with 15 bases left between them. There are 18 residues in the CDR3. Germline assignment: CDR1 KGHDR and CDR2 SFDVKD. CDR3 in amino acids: CATSDPGLLSSGANVLTF. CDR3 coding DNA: TGTGCCACCAGTGACCCGGGACTGCTGAGCTCTGGGGCCAACGTCCTGACTTTC.

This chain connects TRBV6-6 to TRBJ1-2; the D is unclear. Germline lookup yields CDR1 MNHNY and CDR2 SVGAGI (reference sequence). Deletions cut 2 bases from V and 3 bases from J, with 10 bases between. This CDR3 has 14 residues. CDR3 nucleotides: TGTGCCAGCAGTTACCAAAAAGGAGACTATGGCTACACCTTC. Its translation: CASSYQKGDYGYTF.

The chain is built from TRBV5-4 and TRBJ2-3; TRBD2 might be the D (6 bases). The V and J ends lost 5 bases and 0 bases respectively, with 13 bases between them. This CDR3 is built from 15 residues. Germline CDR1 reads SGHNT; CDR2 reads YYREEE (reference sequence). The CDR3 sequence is CASRFGGFSTDTQYF. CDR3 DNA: TGTGCCAGCAGATTTGGAGGGTTTAGCACAGATACGCAGTATTTT. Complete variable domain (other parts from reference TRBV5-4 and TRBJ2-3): ETGVTQSPTHLIKTRGQQVTLRCSSQSGHNTVSWYQQALGQGPQFIFQYYREEENGRGNFPPRFSGLQFPNYSSELNVNALELDDSALYLCASRFGGFSTDTQYFGPGTRLTVL.

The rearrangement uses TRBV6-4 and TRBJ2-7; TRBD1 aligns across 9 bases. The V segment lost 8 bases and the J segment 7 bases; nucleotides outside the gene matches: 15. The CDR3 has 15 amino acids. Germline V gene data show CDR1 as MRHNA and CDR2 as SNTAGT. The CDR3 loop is CASPVRGTGSREQYF. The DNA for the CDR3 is TGTGCCAGCCCCGTCCGAGGGACAGGGTCTCGGGAGCAGTACTTC.

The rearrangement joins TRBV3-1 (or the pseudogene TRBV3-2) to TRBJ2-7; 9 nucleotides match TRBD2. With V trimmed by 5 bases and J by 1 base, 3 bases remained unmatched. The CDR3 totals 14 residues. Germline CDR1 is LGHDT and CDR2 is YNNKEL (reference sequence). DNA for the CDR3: TGTGCCAGCAGCGTTACTAGCGGGTCCTACGAGCAGTACTTC. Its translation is CASSVTSGSYEQYF.

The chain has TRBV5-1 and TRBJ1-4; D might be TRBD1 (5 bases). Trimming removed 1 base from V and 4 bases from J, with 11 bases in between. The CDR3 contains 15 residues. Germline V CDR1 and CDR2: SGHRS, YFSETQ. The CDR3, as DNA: TGCGCCAGCAGCTTGACCGGGACTCTTAATGAAAAACTGTTTTTT. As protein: CASSLTGTLNEKLFF.

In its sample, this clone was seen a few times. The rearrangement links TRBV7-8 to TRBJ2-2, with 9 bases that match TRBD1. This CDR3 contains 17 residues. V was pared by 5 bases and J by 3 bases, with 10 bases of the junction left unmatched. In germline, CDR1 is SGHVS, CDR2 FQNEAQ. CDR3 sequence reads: CASSLFGDRVYTGELFF. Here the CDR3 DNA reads TGTGCCAGCAGCCTCTTCGGGGACAGGGTTTACACCGGGGAGCTGTTTTTT.

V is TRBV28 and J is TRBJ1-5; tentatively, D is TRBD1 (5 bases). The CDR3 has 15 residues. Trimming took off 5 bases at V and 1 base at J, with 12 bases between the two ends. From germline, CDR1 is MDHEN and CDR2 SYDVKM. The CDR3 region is CASSAQKGSNQPQHF. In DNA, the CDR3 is TGTGCCAGCAGTGCACAGAAGGGGAGCAATCAGCCCCAGCATTTT.

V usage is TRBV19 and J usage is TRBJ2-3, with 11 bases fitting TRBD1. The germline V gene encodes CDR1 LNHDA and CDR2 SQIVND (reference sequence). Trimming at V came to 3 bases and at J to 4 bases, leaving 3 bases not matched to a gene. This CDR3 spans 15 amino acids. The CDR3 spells CASSIGQGAADTQYF. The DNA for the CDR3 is TGTGCCAGTAGTATCGGACAGGGGGCCGCAGATACGCAGTATTTT.